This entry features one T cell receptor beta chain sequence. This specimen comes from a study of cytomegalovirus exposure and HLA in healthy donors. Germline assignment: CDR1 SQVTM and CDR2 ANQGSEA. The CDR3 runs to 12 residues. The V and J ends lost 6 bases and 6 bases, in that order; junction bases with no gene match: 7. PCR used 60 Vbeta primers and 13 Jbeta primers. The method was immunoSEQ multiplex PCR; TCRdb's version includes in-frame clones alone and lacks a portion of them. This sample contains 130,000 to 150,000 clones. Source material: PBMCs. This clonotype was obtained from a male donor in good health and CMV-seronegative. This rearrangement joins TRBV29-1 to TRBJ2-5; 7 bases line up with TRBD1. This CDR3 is CSVKTGPKTQYF. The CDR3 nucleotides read TGCAGCGTCAAGACAGGGCCAAAGACCCAGTACTTC. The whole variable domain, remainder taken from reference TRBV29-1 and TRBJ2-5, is SAVISQKPSRDICQRGTSLTIQCQVDSQVTMMFWYRQQPGQSLTLIATANQGSEATYESGFVIDKFPISRPNLTFSTLTVSNMSPEDSSIYLCSVKTGPKTQYFGPGTRLLVL.